This T cell receptor (beta chain) stems from a study of CD8+ T cells in alopecia areata. Study-wide context: Twice a day, 5 to 10 mg of oral tofacitinib was administered to treated patients.

Study outcomes and limitations: Alopecia totalis/universalis scalp especially showed more expanded CD8+ clones than normal scalp.

In each case, RNA was isolated and then reverse transcribed into cDNA as the sequencing template. Method: immunoSEQ multiplex PCR; TCRdb's copy keeps in-frame clones and lacks some. The table includes under 150,000 clones, around 56% detected once. The treatment here: oral pan-JAK inhibitor, 5-10 mg twice daily. Notes on this clone: As yet, its antigen is unknown.

The CDR3 consists of 12 residues. The junction had 5 bases not matched to a gene; V was cut back by 4 bases and J by 10 bases. In germline, CDR1 is GTSNPN, CDR2 SVGIG (reference sequence). This sequence joins TRBV30 and TRBJ2-1; 9 nucleotides agree with TRBD2. The receptor was isolated from a human donor with alopecia areata. Specimen: CD4+ T cells sorted from blood, collected at week 4, from a patient treated with tofacitinib. The DNA of the CDR3 is TGTGCCTGGATGGAGCTAGCGGGGGAGCAGTTCTTC. Encoded protein: CAWMELAGEQFF.